What follows describes a single T cell receptor beta chain. The antigen is unknown. The sample is drawn from a study of CXCR3-negative and CXCR3-positive naive CD8 T cells. Libraries of TRB cDNA were made by 5' RACE and carried UMIs. TCRdb reprocessed the 5' RACE reads and stores each CDR3 protein as one record, lacking DNA. The sample holds approximately 52,000 distinct CDR3 sequences. Study-wide points: For memory CD8+ cells diversity was much lower, but both naive subsets had comparably high diversity. Comparison of naive CXCR3-negative and CXCR3-positive cells revealed similar TRBV-TRBJ usage, while memory cells differed. Similar levels of surface CD5 were seen between naive subsets; TCR strength was inferred from TRB CDR3 properties. Cryopreserved PBMCs had partly decreased CXCR3 expression; fresh PBMCs were used in most assays.

Germline-derived CDR1 and CDR2 are MDHEN and SYDVKM. This CDR3 is built from 16 residues. Sequencing was done on a sample of memory CD8+ T cells from blood. The rearrangement joins TRBV28 to TRBJ2-2; TCRdb picks TRBD1, but there is no DNA to check that call. The clonotype was recovered from a human donor in good health. Some clones in this sample may be carry-over from other donors' samples. The CDR3 loop is CASSPPLTGYTGELFF.